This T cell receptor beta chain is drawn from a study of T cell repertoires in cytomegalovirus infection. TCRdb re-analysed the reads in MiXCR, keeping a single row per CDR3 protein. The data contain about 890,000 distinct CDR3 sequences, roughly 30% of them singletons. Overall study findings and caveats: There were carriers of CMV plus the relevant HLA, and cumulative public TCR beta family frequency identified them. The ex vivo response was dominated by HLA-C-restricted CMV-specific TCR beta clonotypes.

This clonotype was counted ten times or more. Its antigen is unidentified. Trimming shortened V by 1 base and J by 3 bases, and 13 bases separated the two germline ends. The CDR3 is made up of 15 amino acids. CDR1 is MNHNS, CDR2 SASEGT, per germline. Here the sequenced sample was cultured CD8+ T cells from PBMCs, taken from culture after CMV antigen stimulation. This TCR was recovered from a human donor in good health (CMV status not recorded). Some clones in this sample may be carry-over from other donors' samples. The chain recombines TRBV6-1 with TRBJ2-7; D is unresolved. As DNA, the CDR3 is TGTGCCAGCAGTGAAGTGAAGAGTTCGGACTACGAGCAGTACTTC. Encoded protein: CASSEVKSSDYEQYF.